These T cell receptor beta chains were read from a single sample in a study of cytomegalovirus exposure and HLA in healthy donors. Assay: immunoSEQ multiplex PCR; the TCRdb copy retains only in-frame clones and omits some. The top ten clones hold around 4.3% of a sample with 95,000 to 120,000 clones, 70% to 80% of them seen once. Sequenced: PBMCs. These receptors originate from a woman in her forties in good health and CMV-seropositive. Both conserved end residues are trimmed from each CDR3. Clone size is stated in some rows and not others, as once, few, many or a class when expanded.

j_call | clone_size | v_call | cdr3_aa
TRBJ2-3 | - | TRBV23-1 | ASSHLGGACTDTQY
TRBJ2-7 | few | TRBV5-1 | ASSSGQYEQY
TRBJ2-7 | few | TRBV5-1 | ASSLGRGRGLDAEQY
TRBJ1-5 | - | TRBV6-5 | ASSYSWDSYQPQH
TRBJ1-1 | once | TRBV5-1 | ASSLTGTEAF
TRBJ2-7 | once | TRBV4-1 | ASSQDPDLRLETWYEQY
TRBJ2-1 | - | TRBV5-1 | ASSSWASGRSNEQF
TRBJ1-1 | - | TRBV29-1 | SAATGGWGNTEAF
TRBJ1-2 | - | TRBV28 | ASSPGLDRAHGYT
TRBJ2-4 | - | TRBV9 | ASRLGPQEGIQY